This is a list of T cell receptor beta chains from one sample in a study of cytomegalovirus exposure and HLA in healthy donors. Sequencing used immunoSEQ multiplex PCR; TCRdb keeps in-frame clones, though not all of them. The data contain about 93,000 clones, roughly 72% of them seen just once; the ten biggest clones take up 0.57%. Material: PBMCs. These receptors were obtained from a man aged 25 to 45 in good health and CMV-seronegative. Each CDR3 is given with its conserved first and last residue. A D gene is named only where the DNA matches it firmly. For some rows the clone size is stated as once, few or many, or as a class when expanded; others skip it.

TRBJ1-1 | - | few | TRBV5-5 | CASIFFDGPEAFF | TGTGCCAGCATCTTCTTTGATGGGCCTGAAGCTTTCTTT
TRBJ1-2 | TRBD1 | - | TRBV4-1 | CASTHRDREDGYTF | TGCGCCAGCACCCACCGGGACAGGGAGGATGGCTACACCTTC
TRBJ1-2 | - | - | TRBV28 | CAIGNYGYTF | TGTGCTATCGGTAACTATGGCTACACCTTC
TRBJ1-1 | - | few | TRBV4-2 | CASSQDEGSRAFF | TGTGCCAGCAGCCAAGACGAAGGGAGTAGAGCTTTCTTT
TRBJ1-6 | - | - | TRBV6-4 | CASSEFPGSYNSPLHF | TGTGCCAGCAGTGAATTCCCGGGCTCCTATAATTCACCCCTCCACTTT
TRBJ2-7 | - | - | TRBV5-1 | CASSLDPGRSYEQYF | TGCGCCAGCAGCTTGGATCCAGGGAGGTCCTACGAGCAGTACTTC
TRBJ1-2 | - | - | TRBV19 | CASSIGGIFLNYGYTF | TGTGCCAGTAGTATTGGAGGAATCTTTCTCAACTATGGCTACACCTTC
TRBJ2-5 | - | - | TRBV2 | CASRRQQETQYF | TGTGCCAGCAGGAGACAGCAAGAGACCCAGTACTTC
TRBJ2-1 | TRBD1 | - | TRBV7-6 | CASSFDRAGSNEQFF | TGTGCCAGCAGCTTCGACAGGGCGGGTTCCAATGAGCAGTTCTTC
TRBJ2-7 | TRBD2 | few | TRBV11-3 | CASSLVAGGRGNEQYF | TGTGCCAGCAGCTTAGTAGCGGGGGGGCGTGGGAACGAGCAGTACTTC
TRBJ1-4 | - | few | TRBV4-1 | CASSQEGRGGPEKLFF | TGCGCCAGCAGCCAAGAAGGACGCGGGGGTCCTGAAAAACTGTTTTTT
TRBJ2-5 | - | - | TRBV19 | CASSAPNRPTGTQYF | TGTGCCAGTAGTGCCCCCAACAGGCCCACGGGGACCCAGTACTTC
TRBJ1-2 | TRBD1 | few | TRBV7-2 | CASSVGQGDGYTF | TGTGCCAGCAGCGTGGGACAGGGCGATGGCTACACCTTC
TRBJ2-1 | - | once | TRBV2 | CASSGGRGSYNEQFF | TGTGCCAGCAGTGGTGGTCGGGGCTCCTACAATGAGCAGTTCTTC
TRBJ2-1 | - | - | TRBV7-3 | CASSLTPLGGSYNEQFF | TGTGCCAGCAGCTTAACCCCGCTTGGCGGTTCCTACAATGAGCAGTTCTTC
TRBJ1-2 | TRBD1 | - | TRBV9 | CASSLGQDYGYTF | TGTGCCAGCAGCCTTGGACAGGATTATGGCTACACCTTC
TRBJ2-5 | - | - | TRBV6-1 | CASTLDTIQETQYF | TGTGCCAGCACCCTGGACACGATCCAAGAGACCCAGTACTTC
TRBJ1-1 | TRBD1 | - | TRBV29-1 | CSVDTGTGGSMNTEAFF | TGCAGCGTTGATACCGGGACAGGGGGCTCGATGAACACTGAAGCTTTCTTT
TRBJ2-5 | - | - | TRBV7-2 | CASSKQGGPSEAQYF | TGTGCCAGCAGCAAACAGGGGGGGCCCTCCGAGGCCCAGTACTTC
TRBJ2-1 | TRBD2 | once | TRBV7-9 | CASARAGGTYNEQFF | TGTGCCAGCGCCCGGGCGGGAGGGACCTACAATGAGCAGTTCTTC
TRBJ1-5 | - | - | TRBV19 | CASSISGQGGQPQHF | TGTGCCAGTAGTATATCCGGGCAGGGTGGTCAGCCCCAGCATTTT
TRBJ1-1 | - | - | TRBV5-1 | CASSKAQAITEAFF | TGCGCCAGCAGCAAGGCACAGGCGATCACTGAAGCTTTCTTT
TRBJ2-1 | TRBD2 | once | TRBV7-3 | CASSLDGLAGNEQFF | TGTGCCAGCAGCTTAGACGGACTAGCGGGCAATGAGCAGTTCTTC
TRBJ1-4 | TRBD1 | - | TRBV4-2 | CASSQAGQGGEKLFF | TGTGCCAGCAGCCAAGCTGGACAGGGTGGGGAAAAACTGTTTTTT
TRBJ1-5 | TRBD1 | few | TRBV4-2 | CASSAAGQTYNQPQHF | TGTGCCAGCAGCGCGGCGGGACAGACCTACAATCAGCCCCAGCATTTT
TRBJ2-7 | TRBD2 | - | TRBV7-2 | CASSLARGGAGEQYF | TGTGCCAGCAGCTTAGCTCGCGGGGGGGCCGGGGAGCAGTACTTC
TRBJ2-1 | - | - | TRBV7-9 | CSSSTNEQFF | TGTTCCAGCAGCACTAATGAGCAGTTCTTC
TRBJ2-4 | TRBD2 | once | TRBV13 | CASSHSGEKAKNIQYF | TGTGCCAGCAGCCATAGCGGGGAGAAGGCCAAAAACATTCAGTACTTC
TRBJ2-3 | - | - | TRBV7-9 | CASSLAGRATDTQYF | TGTGCCAGCAGCTTAGCGGGCAGGGCCACAGATACGCAGTATTTT
TRBJ2-1 | TRBD2 | - | TRBV9 | CASSVGLAGLSYNEQFF | TGTGCCAGCAGCGTAGGGCTAGCGGGGCTCTCCTACAATGAGCAGTTCTTC
TRBJ1-5 | - | - | TRBV4-2 | CASSQVEVPETQHF | TGTGCCAGCAGCCAAGTTGAAGTGCCGGAGACCCAGCATTTT
TRBJ2-2 | - | - | TRBV2 | CASNRQMNTGELFF | TGTGCCAGCAATAGACAGATGAACACCGGGGAGCTGTTTTTT
TRBJ2-1 | - | few | TRBV7-2 | CASSPSGTPEGNEQFF | TGTGCCAGCAGCCCTTCCGGGACTCCCGAGGGCAATGAGCAGTTCTTC
TRBJ1-1 | TRBD1 | - | TRBV9 | CASSAYGQGVAEAFF | TGTGCCAGCAGCGCGTACGGACAGGGGGTCGCTGAAGCTTTCTTT
TRBJ2-3 | TRBD2 | - | TRBV4-1 | CASSQLGTSGRYTQYF | TGCGCCAGCAGCCAACTTGGGACTAGCGGGAGATATACGCAGTATTTT
TRBJ2-7 | TRBD2 | - | TRBV2 | CASSEWGSGGAYEQYF | TGTGCCAGCAGTGAATGGGGTAGCGGGGGGGCCTACGAGCAGTACTTC
TRBJ1-5 | - | - | TRBV19 | CASSILSYSNQPQHF | TGTGCCAGTAGTATCTTATCGTATAGCAATCAGCCCCAGCATTTT
TRBJ1-5 | TRBD1 | - | TRBV10-3 | CATEGQGGNQPQHF | TGTGCCACCGAGGGACAGGGGGGGAATCAGCCCCAGCATTTT
TRBJ2-5 | - | - | TRBV4-3 | CASSQHQNLQETQYF | TGCGCCAGCAGCCAACACCAGAACCTTCAAGAGACCCAGTACTTC
TRBJ1-5 | - | - | TRBV30 | CAWSVAREGREPQHF | TGTGCCTGGAGTGTAGCCAGGGAGGGTCGGGAGCCCCAGCATTTT
TRBJ2-3 | - | - | TRBV19 | CASSPRRERTDTQYF | TGTGCCAGTAGTCCGCGTCGGGAGAGGACAGATACGCAGTATTTT
TRBJ2-7 | - | - | TRBV25-1 | CASSVSSGLSGYEQYF | TGTGCCAGCAGTGTATCATCGGGACTCTCGGGTTACGAGCAGTACTTC
TRBJ1-2 | - | once | TRBV7-8 | CASSPPQGRHGYTF | TGTGCCAGCAGCCCTCCACAGGGACGGCATGGCTACACCTTC
TRBJ2-3 | TRBD2 | - | TRBV9 | CASSVGAGDTQYF | TGTGCCAGCAGCGTAGGAGCGGGGGATACGCAGTATTTT
TRBJ2-1 | - | - | TRBV5-6 | CASSHTELLYNEQFF | TGTGCCAGCAGTCATACCGAGCTCCTATACAATGAGCAGTTCTTC
TRBJ2-7 | TRBD1 | - | TRBV5-6 | CASTGDRGYEQYF | TGTGCCAGCACTGGGGACAGGGGGTACGAGCAGTACTTC
TRBJ1-2 | TRBD1 | - | TRBV19 | CASKLGQIVHGYTF | TGTGCCAGTAAATTGGGACAGATCGTCCACGGCTACACCTTC
TRBJ1-1 | TRBD1 | - | TRBV7-2 | CASSLGQGIKAFF | TGTGCCAGCAGCCTAGGACAGGGAATTAAAGCTTTCTTT
TRBJ2-1 | - | - | TRBV10-3 | CAISEAVYNEQFF | TGTGCCATCAGTGAAGCTGTATACAATGAGCAGTTCTTC
TRBJ1-4 | - | few | TRBV7-9 | CSSSHISGLIGGKLFF | TGTTCCAGCAGCCACATTTCGGGACTCATTGGGGGAAAACTGTTTTTT
TRBJ1-2 | TRBD1 | once | TRBV28 | CASSSLQGGYGYTF | TGTGCCAGCAGTTCCTTACAGGGGGGCTATGGCTACACCTTC
TRBJ1-1 | TRBD1 | - | TRBV5-6 | CASSLDRATEAFF | TGTGCCAGCAGCCTGGACAGGGCCACTGAAGCTTTCTTT
TRBJ2-5 | - | - | TRBV5-1 | CASRLVSLGETQYF | TGCGCCAGCAGATTGGTTAGCTTAGGAGAGACCCAGTACTTC